The present entry profiles one T cell receptor beta chain with its context. The data originate from a study of response to subunit inactivated influenza vaccine. CDR3 length equals 17 residues. After removal of 4 bases from V and 7 bases from J, the junction contained 12 bases not matched to a gene. Germline V gene sequence: CDR1 SGHVS, CDR2 FNYEAQ. TCRdb recomputed calls from the RT-PCR reads with MiXCR, one row per CDR3 protein. This sample carries over 750,000 distinct CDR3 sequences, roughly 20% of them seen once, and the ten largest clones take more than 8.5%. This chain joins TRBV7-6 and TRBJ2-1; 11 bases agree with TRBD2. The sample here was PBMCs from blood, taken roughly 5 days after vaccination. The source of this sequence is a man aged 45-65 years who received an inactivated influenza vaccine. The CDR3 nucleotides are TGTGCCAGCAGCTCCTGGGGTAGCGGGGGGGCCAGGAATGAGCAGTTCTTC. This codes for CASSSWGSGGARNEQFF.